Shown below are 32 T cell receptor beta chains from a single sample sequenced in a study of blood T cell repertoires in COVID-19. Data came from immunoSEQ multiplex PCR; TCRdb stores just in-frame clones and leaves some out. Here the sample spans some 250,000 clones, around 84% being singletons. The sample consisted of peripheral blood. The receptors shown here come from a young woman with acute or convalescent COVID-19.

This chain links TRBV2 with TRBJ1-6; the D is unclear. Germline CDR1 and CDR2: SNHLY and FYNNEI. Trimming shortened V by 3 bases and J by 0 bases, and 3 bases separated the two germline ends. CDR3 size: 14 residues. CDR3 sequence (DNA): TGTGCCAGCAGTGACAGCTCCTATAATTCACCCCTCCACTTT. Protein sequence: CASSDSSYNSPLHF.

CDR3 protein: CASSPKEGHNEQFF. CDR3 DNA: TGCGCCAGCAGCCCCAAGGAGGGACACAATGAGCAGTTCTTC. This chain links TRBV4-1 with TRBJ2-1, with TRBD2 as a possible D gene (6 bases). Trimming stripped 4 bases from V and 5 bases from J, with 12 bases between. The CDR3 runs to 14 residues. Germline CDR1 and CDR2: MGHRA and YSYEKL.

The rearrangement uses TRBV10-3 and TRBJ2-3; 7 bases are shared with TRBD2. V dropped 9 bases and J dropped 4; count of bases not matched to a gene: 13. This CDR3 is built from 15 residues. Germline values: CDR1 ENHRY, CDR2 SYGVKD. The CDR3 DNA reads TGTGCCATTGGGGGGTGGTCGGCGGGGGCAGATACGCAGTATTTT. Protein: CAIGGWSAGADTQYF.

The chain carries TRBV5-5 and TRBJ2-2; the match to TRBD2 covers 7 bases. The CDR3 spans 15 residues. Germline CDR1 SGHKS, CDR2 YYEKEE (reference sequence). V was pared by 4 bases and J by 5 bases, with 8 bases of the junction left unmatched. The CDR3 bases are TGTGCCAGCAGCCGCGGGAGACAGCCTACCGGGGAGCTGTTTTTT. Translating it yields CASSRGRQPTGELFF. Full variable domain (rest looked up from reference TRBV5-5 and TRBJ2-2): DAGVTQSPTHLIKTRGQQVTLRCSPISGHKSVSWYQQVLGQGPQFIFQYYEKEERGRGNFPDRFSARQFPNYSSELNVNALLLGDSALYLCASSRGRQPTGELFFGEGSRLTVL.

This clone was seen once. This chain links TRBV6-5 with TRBJ2-7; maybe TRBD1 (8 bases). The CDR3 covers 14 residues. V was cut by 3 bases and J by 5 bases, with 14 bases left in between. In germline, CDR1 is MNHEY, CDR2 SVGAGI. CDR3: CASSYQGAGDEQYF. The CDR3 region has the DNA TGTGCCAGCAGTTATCAGGGGGCGGGAGACGAGCAGTACTTC.

CDR3 protein: CASSDRTSGSDEQFF. The DNA of the CDR3 is TGTGCCAGCTCAGACAGGACTAGCGGGAGCGATGAGCAGTTCTTC. The chain couples TRBV18 to TRBJ2-1; TRBD2 agrees at 13 bases. Trimming at V came to 5 bases and at J to 8 bases, leaving 6 bases not matched to a gene. Looked up from germline, CDR1 is KGHSH and CDR2 is LQKENI. The CDR3 consists of 15 residues.

With respect to this clone: Additional DNA sequences in this sample encode the identical CDR3. The J gene is TRBJ2-5, the V gene TRBV6-5, with TRBD1 as a possible D gene (5 bases). V shed 2 bases and J shed 2 bases, with 9 bases lying between them. The CDR3 is made up of 14 amino acids. Germline assignment: CDR1 MNHEY and CDR2 SVGAGI. CDR3 in amino acids: CASSYAGLQETQYF. The CDR3 nucleotides read TGTGCCAGCAGTTACGCAGGGCTACAAGAGACCCAGTACTTC.

Here the CDR3 reads CASSIGRVVGELFF. CDR3 nucleotide sequence: TGTGCCAGTAGTATCGGCAGGGTGGTAGGGGAGCTGTTTTTT. The V gene is TRBV19, the J gene TRBJ2-2; a possible D gene is TRBD1 (5 bases). The CDR3 runs to 14 residues. The V gene lost 3 bases and the J gene lost 8 bases, with 13 bases spanning the gap. CDR1 LNHDA and CDR2 SQIVND come from the germline V gene (reference sequence).

The CDR3 loop reads CASSSLADQYNEQFF. The CDR3 DNA reads TGCGCCAGCAGCTCCCTAGCGGATCAGTACAATGAGCAGTTCTTC. The chain is built from TRBV4-1 and TRBJ2-1; TRBD2 aligns across 7 bases. Germline V CDR1 and CDR2: MGHRA, YSYEKL. This CDR3 contains 15 residues. V gave up 5 bases and J gave up 4 bases; unmatched junction bases: 8.

V is TRBV4-3 and J is TRBJ2-5; 7 bases agree with TRBD2. CDR3 length equals 13 residues. The V and J ends lost 0 bases and 9 bases, in that order; junction bases with no gene match: 4. CDR1 and CDR2 from the germline V gene are LGHNA and YSLEER. The CDR3 DNA reads as TGCGCCAGCAGCCAAGAAGTACGGGAGGCCCAGTACTTC. Protein product: CASSQEVREAQYF.

This chain connects TRBV19 to TRBJ2-1; D possibly corresponds to TRBD1 (6 bases). Germline assignment: CDR1 LNHDA and CDR2 SQIVND (reference sequence). This CDR3 has 17 amino acids. Trimming left V 5 bases short and J 4 bases short, with 21 bases between. The CDR3 DNA reads as TGTGCCAGTAGTTACGGCCTAGGGACCAGGGGATACAATGAGCAGTTCTTC. Translation gives CASSYGLGTRGYNEQFF.

This clone occurred many times. The chain has TRBV15 and TRBJ1-1; D might be TRBD1 (5 bases). CDR1 and CDR2 (germline): LNHNV, YYDKDF (reference sequence). The ends were cut back, 5 bases at V and 7 bases at J, with 14 bases in the middle. This CDR3 has 13 residues. CDR3 residues: CATSPRQGNEAFF. CDR3 DNA sequence: TGTGCCACCAGCCCCCGGCAGGGAAATGAAGCTTTCTTT. Complete variable domain (other parts from reference TRBV15 and TRBJ1-1): DAMVIQNPRYQVTQFGKPVTLSCSQTLNHNVMYWYQQKSSQAPKLLFHYYDKDFNNEADTPDNFQSRRPNTSFCFLDIRSPGLGDTAMYLCATSPRQGNEAFFGQGTRLTVV.

The genes are TRBV6-4 and TRBJ1-5; 11 nucleotides match TRBD1. CDR1 is MRHNA and CDR2 is SNTAGT in the germline V gene. The CDR3 covers 19 residues. V gave up 2 bases and J gave up 2 bases; unmatched junction bases: 11. In DNA form, the CDR3 reads TGTGCCAGCAGTGACCACTGGACAGGGGGCGATTTCCGCAATCAGCCCCAGCATTTT. This gives the protein CASSDHWTGGDFRNQPQHF.

The V call is TRBV6-4, the J call TRBJ2-1; 13 bases are shared with TRBD2. The V and J ends lost 7 bases and 6 bases, in that order; junction bases with no gene match: 9. Per germline, CDR1 MRHNA and CDR2 SNTAGT. The CDR3 covers 16 residues. Written as DNA, the CDR3 is TGTGCCAGCACCCCGGGACTAGCGGGACCCCTCAATGAGCAGTTCTTC. Amino acid sequence: CASTPGLAGPLNEQFF.

CDR3 sequence (DNA): TGTGCCAGCAGCTCTGGGTTCGGGACAGACAACACTGAAGCTTTCTTT. It codes for CASSSGFGTDNTEAFF. The chain employs TRBV5-4 and TRBJ1-1, with 7 nucleotides matching TRBD1. Germline assignment: CDR1 SGHNT and CDR2 YYREEE (reference sequence). The V and J ends lost 3 bases and 2 bases, in that order; junction bases with no gene match: 10. The CDR3 is 16 amino acids.

This clone has only one observation. DNA of the CDR3: TGTGCCAGCAGCGATCGGTCACAGTCGATGTACACCGGGGAGCTGTTTTTT. This gives the protein CASSDRSQSMYTGELFF. The J gene is TRBJ2-2, the V gene TRBV3-1 (or the pseudogene TRBV3-2); D gene uncertain. In germline, CDR1 is LGHDT, CDR2 YNNKEL (reference sequence). Trimming shortened V by 5 bases and J by 3 bases, and 19 bases separated the two germline ends. The CDR3 totals 17 residues.

This clone was seen a single time. The chain has TRBV19 and TRBJ2-1, with 16 bases lining up with TRBD2. CDR3 length: 18 residues. Germline assignment: CDR1 LNHDA and CDR2 SQIVND (reference sequence). V gave up 0 bases and J gave up 10 bases; unmatched junction bases: 9. The CDR3 nucleotides read TGTGCCAGTAGTATAGATTTGATGGGGACTAGCGGGAGGGCCGAGCAGTTCTTC. Its translation: CASSIDLMGTSGRAEQFF.

The gene calls are TRBV14 and TRBJ1-3; no firm D call. Germline assignment: CDR1 SGHDN and CDR2 FVKESK. This CDR3 comprises 16 residues. Trimming cost V 0 bases and J 4 bases, with 13 bases left between them. The CDR3 sequence: CASSQESGRSGNTIYF. The CDR3 bases are TGTGCCAGCAGCCAAGAATCGGGGAGATCCGGAAACACCATATATTTT.

V gene TRBV28 combines with J gene TRBJ1-2; tentatively, D is TRBD1 (6 bases). The length of the CDR3 is 16 residues. From germline, CDR1 is MDHEN and CDR2 SYDVKM. V was shortened by 3 bases and J by 3 bases, with 17 bases between the two germline ends. Here the CDR3 reads CASSFSGQRWDYGYTF. The CDR3 coding sequence is TGTGCCAGCAGTTTCTCAGGACAGCGATGGGACTATGGCTACACCTTC.

This clone was seen ten or more times. The rearrangement uses TRBV19 and TRBJ1-6; 7 bases are shared with TRBD1. This CDR3 has 12 residues. Germline-derived CDR1 and CDR2 are LNHDA and SQIVND (reference sequence). The junction had 6 bases not matched to a gene; V was cut back by 9 bases and J by 10 bases. This CDR3 is CASTGVGSPLHF. CDR3 sequence (DNA): TGTGCCAGCACAGGGGTTGGATCACCCCTCCACTTT.

A remark on this clone: One end of the junction fails to match germline, which may point to a read error. V and J are TRBV9 and TRBJ1-5; a possible D gene is TRBD1 (5 bases). CDR1 is SGDLS, CDR2 YYNGEE, per germline. CDR3 size: 15 residues. The CDR3 DNA reads TGTGCCAGCAACGTATTGGGAAGGGGTGGGGAGCCCCAGCATTTT. This sequence encodes CASNVLGRGGEPQHF.

The chain combines TRBV28 with TRBJ1-5; no firm D call. Trimming shortened V by 3 bases and J by 5 bases, and 8 bases separated the two germline ends. The CDR3 runs 13 residues. CDR1 MDHEN and CDR2 SYDVKM come from the germline V gene. As DNA, the CDR3 is TGTGCCAGCAGTTTGACGGGGTATCAGCCCCAGCATTTT. It yields the protein CASSLTGYQPQHF.

The chain employs TRBV10-3 and TRBJ2-1; tentatively, D is TRBD2 (6 bases). CDR3 length: 17 amino acids. V lost 3 bases, J lost 5 bases, and 20 bases lay in between. The germline gives CDR1 ENHRY, CDR2 SYGVKD. In nucleotides, the CDR3 is TGTGCCATCAGTGAAATCTGGGGCAGCCGGGGGAACAATGAGCAGTTCTTC. This sequence encodes CAISEIWGSRGNNEQFF.

V and J are TRBV19 and TRBJ2-7, with D perhaps matching TRBD2 (5 bases). Between the trimmed V and J ends, which lost 4 bases and 6 bases, there was a span of 16 bases. CDR1 and CDR2 from the germline V gene are LNHDA and SQIVND (reference sequence). There are 14 residues in the CDR3. This CDR3 is CASSTLGGGGEQYF. The CDR3 DNA reads TGTGCCAGTAGTACCCTAGGAGGAGGAGGCGAGCAGTACTTC. Based on the CDR3 plus reference TRBV19 and TRBJ2-7, the full variable domain is DGGITQSPKYLFRKEGQNVTLSCEQNLNHDAMYWYRQDPGQGLRLIYYSQIVNDFQKGDIAEGYSVSREKKESFPLTVTSAQKNPTAFYLCASSTLGGGGEQYFGPGTRLTVT.

This rearrangement joins TRBV5-1 to TRBJ2-5; weak D call: TRBD1 (5 bases). CDR3 length equals 17 residues. The V gene's germline CDR1 is SGHRS and CDR2 YFSETQ. Trimming removed 0 bases from V and 2 bases from J, with 17 bases in between. In DNA form, the CDR3 reads TGCGCCAGCAGCTTGGGTTCGTGGGGCGGCATACAAGAGACCCAGTACTTC. As protein: CASSLGSWGGIQETQYF.

The table lists this clone with a count of one. The J gene is TRBJ2-1, the V gene TRBV5-4, with D perhaps TRBD1 (6 bases). The germline V gene has CDR1 SGHNT and CDR2 YYREEE (reference sequence). V lost 2 bases and J lost 6, with 9 bases in between. The CDR3 runs to 13 residues. The CDR3 reads CASSLSRGNEQFF. The CDR3 DNA follows: TGTGCCAGCAGCTTAAGCAGGGGCAATGAGCAGTTCTTC.

The gene calls are TRBV14 and TRBJ1-2; D is undetermined. CDR3 size: 13 residues. Trimming took 5 bases from V and 0 from J, leaving 7 bases between them. Germline CDR1 SGHDN, CDR2 FVKESK. The CDR3 nucleotides are TGTGCCAGCAGCACCACAACTAACTATGGCTACACCTTC. Its translation is CASSTTTNYGYTF.

The chain is built from TRBV7-2 and TRBJ2-2, with 11 bases identical to TRBD2. The CDR3 length is 17 residues. In germline, CDR1 is SGHTA, CDR2 FQGNSA. Unmatched junction bases numbered 6, after V lost 3 bases and J lost 3 bases. CDR3 bases: TGTGCCAGCAGCTTGCTTAGCGGGAGGGCCGACACCGGGGAGCTGTTTTTT. Translated: CASSLLSGRADTGELFF.

This chain links TRBV18 with TRBJ2-1; 10 nucleotides align to TRBD2. This CDR3 has 15 residues. J was trimmed by 12 bases and V by 5 bases; bases with no gene match: 13. Germline lookup yields CDR1 KGHSH and CDR2 LQKENI. This CDR3 reads CASSKQREGAQGQFF. The CDR3 DNA is TGTGCCAGCTCAAAGCAGCGGGAGGGCGCCCAGGGGCAGTTCTTC.

The CDR3 sequence is CASSDEGWGEAFF. As DNA, the CDR3 is TGCGCCAGCAGTGATGAGGGATGGGGTGAAGCTTTCTTT. V is TRBV10-1 and J is TRBJ1-1; no definite D call. Trimming took off 3 bases at V and 7 bases at J, with 12 bases between the two ends. Germline V gene sequence: CDR1 WNHNN, CDR2 SYGVQD (reference sequence). The CDR3 sequence is 13 residues long.

The chain employs TRBV7-2 and TRBJ1-6; 7 nucleotides align to TRBD1. Looked up from germline, CDR1 is SGHTA and CDR2 is FQGNSA. The CDR3 runs to 14 residues. Trimming took 5 bases from V and 10 from J; bases not matched to a gene: 8. The CDR3 loop is CASSPRTGGSPLHF. The CDR3 DNA follows: TGTGCCAGCAGCCCGAGGACAGGTGGCTCACCCCTCCACTTT.

Only a few counts were recorded for this clone. The chain couples TRBV6-6 to TRBJ1-5, with a weak D call TRBD1 (6 bases). Germline CDR1 is MNHNY and CDR2 is SVGAGI (reference sequence). This CDR3 is built from 14 residues. The V and J ends lost 8 bases and 3 bases respectively, with 14 bases between them. Here the CDR3 reads CASLTQGSNQPQHF. For the CDR3, the DNA is TGTGCCAGCCTTACCCAGGGGTCCAATCAGCCCCAGCATTTT.